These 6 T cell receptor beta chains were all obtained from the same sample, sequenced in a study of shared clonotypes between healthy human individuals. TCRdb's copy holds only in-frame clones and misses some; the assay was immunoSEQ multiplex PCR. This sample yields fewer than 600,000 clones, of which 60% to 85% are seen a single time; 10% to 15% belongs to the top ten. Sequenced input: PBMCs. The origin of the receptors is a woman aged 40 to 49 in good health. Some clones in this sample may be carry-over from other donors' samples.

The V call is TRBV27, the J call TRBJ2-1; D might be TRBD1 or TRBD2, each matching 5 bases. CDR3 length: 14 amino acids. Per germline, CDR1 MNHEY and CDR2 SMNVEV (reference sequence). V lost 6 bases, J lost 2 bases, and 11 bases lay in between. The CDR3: CASSPGPTYNEQFF. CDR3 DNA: TGTGCCAGCAGCCCGGGACCCACCTACAATGAGCAGTTCTTC.

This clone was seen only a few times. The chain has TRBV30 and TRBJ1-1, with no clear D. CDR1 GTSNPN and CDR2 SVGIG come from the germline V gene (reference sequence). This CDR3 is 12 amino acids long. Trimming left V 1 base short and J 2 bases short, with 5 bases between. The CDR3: CAWSAPNTEAFF. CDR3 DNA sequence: TGTGCCTGGAGTGCTCCTAACACTGAAGCTTTCTTT.

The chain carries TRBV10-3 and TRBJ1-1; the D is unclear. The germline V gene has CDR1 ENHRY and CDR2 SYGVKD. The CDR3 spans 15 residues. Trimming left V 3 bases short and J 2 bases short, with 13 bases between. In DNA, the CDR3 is TGTGCCATCAGTGATCCCGGACTGACCAACACTGAAGCTTTCTTT. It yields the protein CAISDPGLTNTEAFF.

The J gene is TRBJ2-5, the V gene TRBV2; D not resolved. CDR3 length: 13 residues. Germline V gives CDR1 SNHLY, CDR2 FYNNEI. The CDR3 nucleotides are TGTGCAACCCAAGGGAACTTACAAGAGACCCAGTACTTC. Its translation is CATQGNLQETQYF.

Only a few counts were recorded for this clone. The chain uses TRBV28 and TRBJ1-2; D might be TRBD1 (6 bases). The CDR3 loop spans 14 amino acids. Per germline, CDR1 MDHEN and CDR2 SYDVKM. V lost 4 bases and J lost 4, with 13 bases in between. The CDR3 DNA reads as TGTGCCAGCAGTTACGGACAGCCGACCTATGGCTACACCTTC. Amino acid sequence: CASSYGQPTYGYTF.

In DNA form, the CDR3 reads TGTGCCAGCTCGGAAAACAGCGTCTACACCGGGGAGCTGTTTTTT. This encodes CASSENSVYTGELFF. V usage is TRBV18 and J usage is TRBJ2-2; no definite D call. There are 15 residues in the CDR3. V gave up 6 bases and J gave up 3 bases, with 14 bases separating them. CDR1 is KGHSH and CDR2 is LQKENI in the germline V gene.